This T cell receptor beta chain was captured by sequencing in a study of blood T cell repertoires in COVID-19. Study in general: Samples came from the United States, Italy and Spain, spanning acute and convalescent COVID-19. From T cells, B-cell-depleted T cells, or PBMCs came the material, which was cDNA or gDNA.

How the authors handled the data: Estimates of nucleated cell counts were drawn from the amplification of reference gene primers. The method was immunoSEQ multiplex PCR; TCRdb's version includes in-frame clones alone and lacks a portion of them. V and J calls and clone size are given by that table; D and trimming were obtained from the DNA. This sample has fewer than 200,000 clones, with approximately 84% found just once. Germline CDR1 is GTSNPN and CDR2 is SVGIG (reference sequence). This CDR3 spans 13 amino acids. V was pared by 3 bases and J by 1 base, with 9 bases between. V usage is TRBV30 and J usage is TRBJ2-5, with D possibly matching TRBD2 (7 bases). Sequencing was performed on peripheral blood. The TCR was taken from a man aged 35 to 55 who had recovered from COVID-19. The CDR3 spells CAWRGGGQETQYF. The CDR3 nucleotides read TGTGCCTGGAGAGGGGGGGGCCAAGAGACCCAGTACTTC.